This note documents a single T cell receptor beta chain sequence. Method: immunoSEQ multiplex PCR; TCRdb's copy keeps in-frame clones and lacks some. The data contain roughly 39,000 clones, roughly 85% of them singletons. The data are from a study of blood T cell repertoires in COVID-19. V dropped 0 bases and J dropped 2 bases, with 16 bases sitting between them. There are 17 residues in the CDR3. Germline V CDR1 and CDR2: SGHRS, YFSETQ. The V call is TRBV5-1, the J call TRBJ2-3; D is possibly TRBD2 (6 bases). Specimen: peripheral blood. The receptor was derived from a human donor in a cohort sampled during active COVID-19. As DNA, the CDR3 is TGCGCCAGCAGCTTGGCATTGGGAGGCCCATTCACAGATACGCAGTATTTT. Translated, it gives CASSLALGGPFTDTQYF. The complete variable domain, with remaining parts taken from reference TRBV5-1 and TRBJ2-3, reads KAGVTQTPRYLIKTRGQQVTLSCSPISGHRSVSWYQQTPGQGLQFLFEYFSETQRNKGNFPGRFSGRQFSNSRSEMNVSTLELGDSALYLCASSLALGGPFTDTQYFGPGTRLTVL.